A selection of T cell receptor beta chains follows, all from one sample in a study of T cell responses to AZD1222 COVID-19 vaccine. TCRdb's table, derived via immunoSEQ multiplex PCR, lists solely in-frame clones and lacks some. The sample holds tens of thousands of clones, 87% seen once. The sequencing used peripheral blood, collected 28 days after the second AZD1222 dose. The receptor source for this set is an adult who received the AZD1222 COVID-19 vaccine. CDR3s include the opening cysteine and the closing phenylalanine or tryptophan. The D gene is left open where the match is weak. Clone size is shown for a subset of rows, as once, few, many or a class of expanded clone.

v_gene	abundance	d_gene	j_gene	CDR3nt	CDR3aa
TRBV4-2	.	.	TRBJ1-3	TGTGCCAGCAGCCAAGCAAAGGAGGCCTCTGGAAACACCATATATTTT	CASSQAKEASGNTIYF
TRBV4-3	once	.	TRBJ1-3	TGCGCCAGCAGCCAAGATCTAGGTGCTCCTGGAAACACCATATATTTT	CASSQDLGAPGNTIYF
TRBV9	.	.	TRBJ2-3	TGTGCCAGCAGCGTAGCAGGGGGGATGGCAGATACGCAGTATTTT	CASSVAGGMADTQYF
TRBV28	.	.	TRBJ2-3	TGTGCCAGCAGTCAACCGGACGGAACAGATACGCAGTATTTT	CASSQPDGTDTQYF
TRBV27	.	.	TRBJ1-4	TGTGCCAGCAGGAGGGTAAATGAAAAACTGTTTTTT	CASRRVNEKLFF
TRBV5-4	.	.	TRBJ1-1	TGTGCCGGCGGGGTACAGATGAACACTGAAGCTTTCTTT	CAGGVQMNTEAFF
TRBV19	.	.	TRBJ1-5	TGTGCCAGTAGTATAGCCGGGGCCCCAGCTCAGCCCCAGCATTTT	CASSIAGAPAQPQHF
TRBV7-2	.	TRBD1	TRBJ1-2	TGTGCCAGCAGCGAGGGGGCGTTGGACTACTATGGCTACACCTTC	CASSEGALDYYGYTF
TRBV5-1	.	.	TRBJ1-4	TGCGCCAGCAGCTTGGCCGGGGGAGTGCGCGCTAATGAAAAACTGTTTTTT	CASSLAGGVRANEKLFF
TRBV7-9	.	.	TRBJ1-1	TGTGCCAGCAGCTCCTCGGGACTCCAGAACACTGAAGCTTTCTTT	CASSSSGLQNTEAFF
TRBV3-1/TRBV3-2	.	.	TRBJ2-7	TGTGCCAGCAGCCAAGGGACCGACTACGAGCAGTACTTC	CASSQGTDYEQYF
TRBV28	.	.	TRBJ2-7	TGTGCCAGCAGCCCCCCCGACAGGGAGGACGAGCAGTACTTC	CASSPPDREDEQYF
TRBV6-2/TRBV6-3	.	TRBD1	TRBJ1-5	TGTGCCAGCAGTACCCGGACAGGCTCGACATATAGCAATCAGCCCCAGCATTTT	CASSTRTGSTYSNQPQHF
TRBV5-8	.	.	TRBJ1-4	TGTGCCAGCAGCAGGCAAACTAATGAAAAACTGTTTTTT	CASSRQTNEKLFF
TRBV6-5	.	.	TRBJ2-7	TGTGCCAGCACTCTGGGGGGCGAGCAGTACTTC	CASTLGGEQYF
TRBV6-4	.	TRBD2	TRBJ2-3	TGTGCCAGCAGTGACTCGACTAGCGGGGGGATAGATACGCAGTATTTT	CASSDSTSGGIDTQYF
TRBV5-1	.	TRBD1	TRBJ1-2	TGCGCCAGCAGCTTTCAAACCGGGACAGGGGGCTATGGCTACACCTTC	CASSFQTGTGGYGYTF
TRBV5-1	once	TRBD2	TRBJ2-3	TGCGCCAGCAGCTTGGTTAGCGGGGGTAGGGATACGCAGTATTTT	CASSLVSGGRDTQYF
TRBV6-2/TRBV6-3	.	TRBD2	TRBJ2-1	TGTGCCAGCAGTTACAGGGGAGCGGGGGGGCGAAGCTACAATGAGCAGTTCTTC	CASSYRGAGGRSYNEQFF
TRBV19	few	TRBD1	TRBJ2-7	TGTGCCAGTCGAACTCGGACAGGGCCCTCTTACGAGCAGTACTTC	CASRTRTGPSYEQYF
TRBV19	.	.	TRBJ1-5	TGTGCCAGTAGTACACAGGGCCCCCATCAGCCCCAGCATTTT	CASSTQGPHQPQHF
TRBV5-6	.	TRBD1	TRBJ1-1	TGTGCCAGCAGCTCCCTAGGACAGGTTTGGTACACTGAAGCTTTCTTT	CASSSLGQVWYTEAFF
TRBV18	once	.	TRBJ2-5	TGTGCCAGCTCACCAGTCCAGGGTCTTGACAAAGAGACCCAGTACTTC	CASSPVQGLDKETQYF
TRBV30	.	.	TRBJ1-1	TGTGCCTGGAGGAGAACAGGCAACACTGAAGCTTTCTTT	CAWRRTGNTEAFF
TRBV18	.	.	TRBJ2-7	TGTGCCAGCTCAAAGACAGATTCCTACGAGCAGTACTTC	CASSKTDSYEQYF
TRBV5-1	.	TRBD1	TRBJ1-5	TGCGCCAGCAGCTTGACAGGGGGCCAGGATCAGCCCCAGCATTTT	CASSLTGGQDQPQHF
TRBV28	.	.	TRBJ1-2	TGTGCCAGCAGTTTAGGGGGAATCTATGGCTACACCTTC	CASSLGGIYGYTF
TRBV4-3	.	.	TRBJ1-1	TGCGCCAGCAGCCAAGCACGGACGTTAAACACTGAAGCTTTCTTT	CASSQARTLNTEAFF
TRBV4-1	.	.	TRBJ2-2	TGCGCCAGCAGCCAACGAGGGGTTAGCGAGGGCACCGGGGAGCTGTTTTTT	CASSQRGVSEGTGELFF
TRBV30	.	.	TRBJ1-1	TGTGCCTGGAGTCTTTACACTGAAGCTTTCTTT	CAWSLYTEAFF
TRBV18	.	.	TRBJ2-2	TGTGCCAGCTCACCACAGGATGGACTACCCGGGGAGCTGTTTTTT	CASSPQDGLPGELFF
TRBV27	.	.	TRBJ2-7	TGTGCCAGCAGTTTAGGGCAGTCCTACGAGCAGTACTTC	CASSLGQSYEQYF
TRBV3-1/TRBV3-2	.	TRBD1	TRBJ1-2	TGTGCCAGCAAGGGGACAGGCGGCGGCTACACCTTC	CASKGTGGGYTF
TRBV18	.	TRBD1	TRBJ1-1	TGTGCCAGCTCACCGCGACAGGGTACCGATGAAGCTTTCTTT	CASSPRQGTDEAFF
TRBV7-3	.	TRBD2	TRBJ2-5	TGTGCCAGCAGCTTAGAAGCGGGGGGACCTTCGCGGGAGACCCAGTACTTC	CASSLEAGGPSRETQYF
TRBV24-1	.	.	TRBJ1-2	TGTGCCACCAGTGATTCCCTACAGGGTGCCTATGGCTACACCTTC	CATSDSLQGAYGYTF
TRBV4-3	once	.	TRBJ2-1	TGCGCCAGCAGCCAGAATTTACGGGACTCGCTTTACAATGAGCAGTTCTTC	CASSQNLRDSLYNEQFF
TRBV9	.	.	TRBJ1-2	TGTGCCAGCAGCGTAGGGTCAGGGAGAAGTGGCTACACCTTC	CASSVGSGRSGYTF
TRBV29-1	.	.	TRBJ1-2	TGCAGCGTTGAAGATGCCCTCCAGGGTAACTATGGCTACACCTTC	CSVEDALQGNYGYTF
TRBV23-1	.	TRBD1	TRBJ2-7	TGCGCCAGCAGTCAGACCGGGACAGGGGTGAGTGAGCAGTACTTC	CASSQTGTGVSEQYF
TRBV7-8	.	.	TRBJ1-1	TGTGCCAGCAGCTTAGCCCATCTGAACACTGAAGCTTTCTTT	CASSLAHLNTEAFF
TRBV6-2/TRBV6-3	.	.	TRBJ2-5	TGTGCCAGCAGTTACGCCGCCACCGTACTAGAGACCCAGTACTTC	CASSYAATVLETQYF
TRBV14	.	.	TRBJ1-1	TGTGCCAGCAGCCCCTTGGGTGGGAACACTGAAGCTTTCTTT	CASSPLGGNTEAFF
TRBV7-2	.	.	TRBJ2-7	TGTGCCAGCAGACCCGGGACCGAAGGGGCCTACGAGCAGTACTTC	CASRPGTEGAYEQYF
TRBV11-1	.	.	TRBJ1-2	TGTGCCAGCAGCTTTAACGACTATGGCTACACCTTC	CASSFNDYGYTF
TRBV7-3	.	.	TRBJ2-7	TGTGCCAGCAGCTTAAGCCCGGTGCTGTCCTACGAGCAGTACTTC	CASSLSPVLSYEQYF
TRBV12-3/TRBV12-4	once	TRBD1	TRBJ2-7	TGTGCCAGCAGGGCCGCCCCGGGACAGGGACGCTTC	CASRAAPGQGRF